These 31 T cell receptor beta chains originate from one sample sequenced in a study of blood T cell repertoires in COVID-19. Libraries were prepared by immunoSEQ multiplex PCR; TCRdb keeps only in-frame clonotypes and omits some of them. This repertoire shows around 260,000 clones, 90% to 95% found once; its top ten account for over 2%. The sequenced sample consisted of peripheral blood. These receptors came from a woman aged 25 to 39 with COVID-19, enrolled during active disease.

The rearrangement links TRBV5-1 to TRBJ1-1; the D is unclear. The CDR3 totals 13 residues. CDR1 and CDR2 from the germline V gene are SGHRS and YFSETQ. Trimming stripped 4 bases from V and 1 base from J, with 8 bases between. The CDR3 loop is CASSIRENTEAFF. In DNA, the CDR3 is TGCGCCAGCAGCATACGGGAGAACACTGAAGCTTTCTTT.

The rearrangement joins TRBV5-6 to TRBJ2-2, with D possibly TRBD2 on 6 matching bases. The CDR3 runs to 14 residues. The germline V gene has CDR1 SGHDT and CDR2 YYEEEE. V lost 3 bases, J lost 6 bases, and 12 bases lay in between. CDR3 sequence reads: CASSSGLASGELFF. The CDR3 bases are TGTGCCAGCAGCTCGGGACTGGCGTCCGGGGAGCTGTTTTTT.

The rearrangement links TRBV2 to TRBJ1-5, with TRBD1 as a possible D gene (5 bases). V was shortened by 3 bases and J by 6 bases, with 9 bases between the two germline ends. The CDR3 extends over 13 amino acids. Germline-derived CDR1 and CDR2 are SNHLY and FYNNEI. The DNA for the CDR3 is TGTGCCAGCAGTGAGGTACAGGCTCAGCCCCAGCATTTT. The encoded protein is CASSEVQAQPQHF.

The CDR3 nucleotides read TGCAGCGTTGAATCTTCGGGACAGGGGTACGAGCAGTACTTC. This codes for CSVESSGQGYEQYF. The J gene is TRBJ2-7, the V gene TRBV29-1; TRBD1 aligns across 10 bases. The V gene end was trimmed by 2 bases and the J gene end by 4 bases; junction bases not matched to a gene: 5. This CDR3 has 14 amino acids. Germline CDR1 and CDR2: SQVTM and ANQGSEA.

The V gene is TRBV3-1 (or the pseudogene TRBV3-2), the J gene TRBJ2-7; 7 bases agree with TRBD2. The CDR3 length is 14 residues. CDR1 and CDR2 from the germline V gene are LGHDT and YNNKEL (reference sequence). Losses at the gene ends were 3 bases for V and 4 bases for J; bases not matched to a gene: 6. The CDR3 region has the DNA TGTGCCAGCAGCCAGGGCCCGGGACTATACGAGCAGTACTTC. Translated: CASSQGPGLYEQYF.

J is TRBJ1-2 and V is TRBV19; D might be TRBD1 (6 bases). The germline gives CDR1 LNHDA, CDR2 SQIVND (reference sequence). The V gene lost 4 bases and the J gene lost 6 bases, with 18 bases spanning the gap. This CDR3 has 15 amino acids. CDR3 protein: CASSKRTDLRDGYTF. The CDR3 DNA reads TGTGCCAGTAGTAAACGGACAGACCTTCGTGATGGCTACACCTTC.

This chain joins TRBV18 and TRBJ2-5, with 8 bases matching TRBD2. From germline, CDR1 is KGHSH and CDR2 LQKENI. J lost 5 bases, V lost 2 bases, and 7 bases had no gene match. This CDR3 region has 15 residues. CDR3 amino acids: CASSPSSGSQETQYF. For the CDR3, the DNA is TGTGCCAGCTCACCATCCAGCGGGAGTCAGGAGACCCAGTACTTC.

The chain couples TRBV7-2 to TRBJ2-1; 12 bases fit TRBD2. The CDR3 spans 15 residues. The germline CDR1 and CDR2 sequences are SGHTA and FQGNSA. With V trimmed by 5 bases and J by 3 bases, 2 bases remained unmatched. CDR3 sequence (DNA): TGTGCCAGCAGCCCGGGACTAGCGGGCTACAATGAGCAGTTCTTC. This gives the protein CASSPGLAGYNEQFF. The full variable domain, its missing parts supplied by reference TRBV7-2 and TRBJ2-1, is GAGVSQSPSNKVTEKGKDVELRCDPISGHTALYWYRQSLGQGLEFLIYFQGNSAPDKSGLPSDRFSAERTGGSVSTLTIQRTQQEDSAVYLCASSPGLAGYNEQFFGPGTRLTVL.

This chain connects TRBV19 to TRBJ1-1; 7 nucleotides align to TRBD1. Germline V CDR1 and CDR2: LNHDA, SQIVND (reference sequence). V lost 3 bases to trimming and J lost 0 bases; unmatched junction nucleotides: 10. The CDR3 contains 17 residues. The CDR3 protein is CASSIGRTGYMNTEAFF. CDR3 DNA: TGTGCCAGTAGTATCGGTAGGACAGGTTATATGAACACTGAAGCTTTCTTT.

The chain combines TRBV6-2 or TRBV6-3 with TRBJ2-1; a weak D match, TRBD1 (6 bases). The CDR3 has 12 amino acids. V dropped 0 bases and J dropped 13 bases, with 10 bases sitting between them. The germline V gene encodes CDR1 MNHEY and CDR2 SVGEGT. The CDR3 DNA reads as TGTGCCAGCAGTTACTCGATGGGACATCAGTTCTTC. Its protein is CASSYSMGHQFF.

The chain recombines TRBV5-1 with TRBJ1-4, with D perhaps matching TRBD1 (5 bases). Trimming took off 4 bases at V and 0 bases at J, with 10 bases between the two ends. The germline CDR1 and CDR2 sequences are SGHRS and YFSETQ. This CDR3 region has 15 residues. The CDR3 sequence: CASSPLTATNEKLFF. The CDR3, as DNA: TGCGCCAGCAGCCCACTGACAGCAACTAATGAAAAACTGTTTTTT.

The V call is TRBV30, the J call TRBJ1-3, with D unclear. V lost 6 bases, J lost 2 bases, and 11 bases lay in between. CDR3 length equals 13 residues. CDR1 and CDR2 (germline): GTSNPN, SVGIG (reference sequence). CDR3 nucleotide sequence: TGTGCCTGTAAGGCAGGTCCTGGAAACACCATATATTTT. Translated: CACKAGPGNTIYF.

V is TRBV2 and J is TRBJ1-4; D ambiguous. The V end lost 7 bases, the J end lost 0 bases, and 15 bases lay between the germline ends. There are 16 residues in the CDR3. The germline V gene encodes CDR1 SNHLY and CDR2 FYNNEI. This chain's CDR3 is CASTLNGRATNEKLFF. DNA for the CDR3: TGTGCCAGCACCCTAAATGGGAGGGCAACTAATGAAAAACTGTTTTTT.

The rearrangement joins TRBV6-1 to TRBJ1-5, with D perhaps TRBD1 (5 bases). Germline-derived CDR1 and CDR2 are MNHNS and SASEGT. V was clipped by 2 bases and J by 0 bases, with 11 bases between them. This CDR3 has 16 amino acids. CDR3 in DNA: TGTGCCAGCAGTGAATGGGGCGCAGATAGCAATCAGCCCCAGCATTTT. Translated: CASSEWGADSNQPQHF.

V and J are TRBV19 and TRBJ1-5; tentative D call: TRBD1 (5 bases). The V gene lost 6 bases and the J gene lost 9 bases, with 12 bases spanning the gap. Germline lookup yields CDR1 LNHDA and CDR2 SQIVND (reference sequence). The CDR3 spans 12 residues. The CDR3 region is CASRAGMAPQHF. The DNA of the CDR3 is TGTGCCAGTAGGGCAGGGATGGCGCCCCAGCATTTT.

The CDR3 protein is CASSLALGQSQETQYF. DNA of the CDR3: TGCGCCAGCAGCTTGGCCCTCGGACAGAGTCAAGAGACCCAGTACTTC. This sequence joins TRBV5-1 and TRBJ2-5; possible D gene TRBD1, 6 bases. Germline loops: CDR1 SGHRS, CDR2 YFSETQ. This CDR3 has 16 residues. The germline V and J ends were trimmed by 0 bases and 2 bases, with 14 bases remaining between them. Full variable domain (rest looked up from reference TRBV5-1 and TRBJ2-5): KAGVTQTPRYLIKTRGQQVTLSCSPISGHRSVSWYQQTPGQGLQFLFEYFSETQRNKGNFPGRFSGRQFSNSRSEMNVSTLELGDSALYLCASSLALGQSQETQYFGPGTRLLVL.

This sequence joins TRBV12-3 or TRBV12-4 and TRBJ2-7; D remains ambiguous. The length of the CDR3 is 11 residues. Trimming removed 2 bases at V and 5 bases at J, with 4 bases between. The CDR3 sequence: CASSLRDEQYF. In DNA form, the CDR3 reads TGTGCCAGCAGTTTACGGGACGAGCAGTACTTC.

The chain links TRBV6-5 to TRBJ2-1; 11 bases are shared with TRBD2. CDR1 and CDR2 (germline): MNHEY, SVGAGI. The CDR3 runs to 15 residues. V trimming: 3 bases; J trimming: 6 bases; junction bases outside the gene matches: 4. The CDR3 reads CASSYTSGSFNEQFF. In DNA form, the CDR3 reads TGTGCCAGCAGTTATACTAGCGGGAGCTTCAATGAGCAGTTCTTC.

This chain connects TRBV20-1 to TRBJ1-1, with D tentatively TRBD1 (5 bases). Germline values: CDR1 DFQATT, CDR2 SNEGSKA (reference sequence). CDR3 length equals 11 residues. V shed 2 bases and J shed 6 bases, with 7 bases lying between them. The CDR3 bases are TGCAGTGCTAGATTAGGGGCTGAAGCTTTCTTT. As protein: CSARLGAEAFF.

The rearrangement links TRBV29-1 to TRBJ2-5; 12 nucleotides align to TRBD2. Trimming removed 6 bases from V and 2 bases from J; junction bases left unmatched: 4. The CDR3 is 14 residues long. Germline CDR1 and CDR2: SQVTM and ANQGSEA. The CDR3, as DNA: TGCAGCGTCGGACTAGCGGGGACTCAAGAGACCCAGTACTTC. It codes for CSVGLAGTQETQYF.

The genes are TRBV27 and TRBJ2-6; D is unclear. From germline, CDR1 is MNHEY and CDR2 SMNVEV (reference sequence). The ends were cut back, 8 bases at V and 0 bases at J, with 8 bases in the middle. The CDR3 covers 14 residues. As DNA, the CDR3 is TGTGCCAGCGGGCTTCTCTCTGGGGCCAACGTCCTGACTTTC. Protein product: CASGLLSGANVLTF.

This clone occurred once. The V call is TRBV5-1, the J call TRBJ1-1; the match to TRBD1 covers 11 bases. J was trimmed by 5 bases and V by 7 bases; bases with no gene match: 7. CDR1 and CDR2 from the germline V gene are SGHRS and YFSETQ. This CDR3 spans 14 amino acids. The DNA for the CDR3 is TGCGCCAGCGGGAGGGACAGGGGGAATACTGAAGCTTTCTTT. Protein product: CASGRDRGNTEAFF.

V usage is TRBV28 and J usage is TRBJ2-7, with D perhaps TRBD2 (5 bases). Looked up from germline, CDR1 is MDHEN and CDR2 is SYDVKM. The CDR3 is made up of 13 amino acids. V dropped 6 bases and J dropped 2 bases, with 11 bases sitting between them. CDR3 sequence reads: CASRPHGTYEQYF. In nucleotides, the CDR3 is TGTGCCAGCAGGCCCCACGGGACCTACGAGCAGTACTTC.

V is TRBV27 and J is TRBJ1-4, with D maybe TRBD1 (5 bases). This CDR3 comprises 15 residues. Germline lookup yields CDR1 MNHEY and CDR2 SMNVEV (reference sequence). Trimming pared 0 bases from V and 8 bases from J, leaving 13 bases between. The CDR3 sequence is CASSLSPGIGEKLFF. The CDR3 nucleotides read TGTGCCAGCAGTTTATCCCCAGGGATAGGGGAAAAACTGTTTTTT.

The rearrangement uses TRBV2 and TRBJ1-1, with TRBD1 matching over 7 bases. J gave up 0 bases and V 5 bases, and 3 bases lay outside the gene matches. The CDR3 is made up of 14 amino acids. Germline CDR1 reads SNHLY; CDR2 reads FYNNEI. The CDR3 spells CASSRQGMNTEAFF. CDR3 DNA sequence: TGTGCCAGCAGTCGACAGGGCATGAACACTGAAGCTTTCTTT. The complete variable domain, with remaining parts taken from reference TRBV2 and TRBJ1-1, reads EPEVTQTPSHQVTQMGQEVILRCVPISNHLYFYWYRQILGQKVEFLVSFYNNEISEKSEIFDDQFSVERPDGSNFTLKIRSTKLEDSAMYFCASSRQGMNTEAFFGQGTRLTVV.

This chain uses TRBV28 with TRBJ1-4, with D unclear. Trimming left V 6 bases short and J 6 bases short, with 17 bases between. CDR3 size: 15 residues. Germline CDR1 is MDHEN and CDR2 is SYDVKM. CDR3 in amino acids: CASRNHILPDEKLFF. The CDR3 region has the DNA TGTGCCAGCAGGAACCACATCCTTCCCGATGAAAAACTGTTTTTT.

The chain employs TRBV3-1 (or the pseudogene TRBV3-2) and TRBJ1-3, with 10 bases fitting TRBD1. Germline V gives CDR1 LGHDT, CDR2 YNNKEL (reference sequence). This CDR3 comprises 16 residues. The J segment lost 3 bases and the V segment lost 1 base, leaving 3 bases of the junction unmatched. CDR3 in amino acids: CASSQGQGASGNTIYF. The DNA for the CDR3 is TGTGCCAGCAGCCAAGGACAGGGGGCTAGTGGAAACACCATATATTTT.

The chain links TRBV10-1 to TRBJ1-1, with 11 bases lining up with TRBD1. Trimming removed 2 bases from V and 12 bases from J; junction bases left unmatched: 11. Germline CDR1 reads WNHNN; CDR2 reads SYGVQD (reference sequence). CDR3 size: 15 residues. CDR3 region: CASSETRTGGAVTFF. Here the CDR3 DNA reads TGCGCCAGCAGTGAGACTCGGACAGGGGGCGCCGTGACTTTCTTT.

This chain connects TRBV30 to TRBJ2-7; 12 bases align to TRBD2. The CDR3 has 15 residues. Germline V gives CDR1 GTSNPN, CDR2 SVGIG (reference sequence). The J segment lost 2 bases and the V segment lost 3 bases, leaving 5 bases of the junction unmatched. CDR3 bases: TGTGCCTGGAGACTAGCGGGAGGAGGGACCTACGAGCAGTACTTC. It translates to CAWRLAGGGTYEQYF. Full variable domain (remainder filled in from reference TRBV30 and TRBJ2-7): SQTIHQWPATLVQPVGSPLSLECTVEGTSNPNLYWYRQAAGRGLQLLFYSVGIGQISSEVPQNLSASRPQDRQFILSSKKLLLSDSGFYLCAWRLAGGGTYEQYFGPGTRLTVT.

The chain carries TRBV30 and TRBJ2-3; tentative D call: TRBD1 (5 bases). The CDR3 consists of 17 residues. In germline, CDR1 is GTSNPN, CDR2 SVGIG (reference sequence). Trimming removed 2 bases from V and 2 bases from J, with 20 bases in between. CDR3 DNA: TGTGCCTGGAGTTTTTTTTCAGACAGTTGGGACACAGATACGCAGTATTTT. Encoded protein: CAWSFFSDSWDTDTQYF.

This clone was seen a few times. The genes are TRBV19 and TRBJ2-5, with 7 bases identical to TRBD2. V was clipped by 5 bases and J by 4 bases; unmatched bases: 4. The CDR3 is 13 residues long. Germline CDR1 and CDR2: LNHDA and SQIVND (reference sequence). The CDR3 DNA follows: TGTGCCAGTAGTGGCAGGGAGGGAGAGACCCAGTACTTC. It encodes CASSGREGETQYF.